This TCR beta chain stems from a study of response to subunit inactivated influenza vaccine. The study, taken as a whole, reports: That few new T cells are recruited by each seasonal influenza vaccination was the authors' suggestion.

Concerning this clonotype itself: The target antigen is unknown.

V trimming: 1 base; J trimming: 8 bases; junction bases outside the gene matches: 11. This CDR3 contains 15 residues. CDR1 and CDR2 from the germline V gene are DFQATT and SNEGSKA (reference sequence). TCRdb re-analysed the RT-PCR reads in MiXCR, keeping a single row per CDR3 protein. The table shows some 800,000 distinct CDR3 sequences, with 21% occurring only once. This clonotype was sampled from a man aged 50-60 years who received an inactivated influenza vaccine. The sample consisted of PBMCs from blood, taken around 5 days after vaccination. V and J are TRBV20-1 and TRBJ2-1; 7 positions match TRBD2. The CDR3 is CSARGRRRELYEQFF. As DNA, the CDR3 is TGCAGTGCTAGAGGCCGAAGGCGGGAGCTCTATGAGCAGTTCTTC.